Presented here are 17 T cell receptor beta chains from one specimen sequenced in a study of blood T cell repertoires in COVID-19. Measured with immunoSEQ multiplex PCR; TCRdb has only the in-frame clones, and not every one. The sample consists of 150,000 or so clones, around 90% of them appearing once. The sample was PBMCs or T cells enriched from blood (not recorded which). The receptors were sampled from a woman between 40 and 50 years old who had been exposed to COVID-19.

This chain uses TRBV7-8 with TRBJ2-7, with D perhaps matching TRBD2 (6 bases). V lost 2 bases and J lost 5, with 16 bases in between. This CDR3 has 15 residues. Looked up from germline, CDR1 is SGHVS and CDR2 is FQNEAQ. The CDR3 DNA sequence: TGTGCCAGCAGCTTAAATTCTGGCGGGACTGACGAGCAGTACTTC. Amino acids: CASSLNSGGTDEQYF.

The V gene is TRBV28, the J gene TRBJ1-5; 10 bases fit TRBD1. The CDR3 has 15 amino acids. V lost 6 bases to trimming and J lost 7 bases; unmatched junction nucleotides: 9. CDR1 and CDR2 from the germline V gene are MDHEN and SYDVKM. For the CDR3, the DNA is TGTGCCAGCAGGCGACAGGGGGCGCAGGGACAGCCCCAGCATTTT. It is translated as CASRRQGAQGQPQHF.

This chain connects TRBV28 to TRBJ1-6, with D maybe TRBD1 (5 bases). This CDR3 contains 12 residues. Per germline, CDR1 MDHEN and CDR2 SYDVKM. V was pared by 10 bases and J by 10 bases, with 14 bases between. The CDR3 nucleotides are TGTGCCATAAAAACAGGAAAATCACCCCTCCACTTT. Its protein product is CAIKTGKSPLHF.

V is TRBV5-6 and J is TRBJ1-4; D is possibly TRBD1 (6 bases). The germline V gene has CDR1 SGHDT and CDR2 YYEEEE. The CDR3 runs to 16 residues. Trimming stripped 0 bases from V and 8 bases from J, with 17 bases between. The CDR3 protein is CASSLASRGVLEKLFF. DNA of the CDR3: TGTGCCAGCAGCTTGGCGAGCAGGGGAGTATTGGAAAAACTGTTTTTT.

V usage is TRBV9 and J usage is TRBJ2-3, with D unclear. This CDR3 comprises 12 residues. From germline, CDR1 is SGDLS and CDR2 YYNGEE. V was trimmed by 0 bases and J by 9 bases, leaving 8 bases between them. For the CDR3, the DNA is TGTGCCAGCAGCGTAGGCGAGAGGACGCAGTATTTT. Translating gives CASSVGERTQYF.

Only one count was recorded for this clone. The chain combines TRBV5-1 with TRBJ2-5; TRBD2 matches 7 bases. Germline V gene data show CDR1 as SGHRS and CDR2 as YFSETQ. The CDR3 spans 16 residues. The J segment lost 0 bases and the V segment lost 3 bases, leaving 8 bases of the junction unmatched. CDR3 loop: CASSSGSLAYQETQYF. The CDR3 DNA is TGCGCCAGCAGCTCGGGGTCACTAGCGTACCAAGAGACCCAGTACTTC.

V is TRBV24-1 and J is TRBJ2-2; D gene unclear. The germline V gene encodes CDR1 KGHDR and CDR2 SFDVKD. This CDR3 contains 15 residues. V was pared by 4 bases and J by 7 bases, with 15 bases between. The CDR3 loop reads CATSDRRSGSGELFF. Here the CDR3 DNA reads TGTGCCACCAGTGACAGAAGGTCGGGTAGCGGGGAGCTGTTTTTT.

Concerning this clone: Germline is not matched at one junction end, which may reflect a read error. The same CDR3 arises from other DNA sequences in this sample as well. The rearrangement links TRBV5-1 to TRBJ2-2; 10 bases are shared with TRBD1. The length of the CDR3 is 15 residues. The germline V gene has CDR1 SGHRS and CDR2 YFSETQ. The CDR3 protein is CASSSSTGGTGELFF. The CDR3 DNA reads as TGCGCCAGCAGCTCTTCGACAGGGGGCACCGGAGAGCTGTTTTTT.

The chain is built from TRBV9 and TRBJ1-5, with no clear D. V lost 0 bases to trimming and J lost 6 bases, with 7 bases between them. Germline CDR1 and CDR2: SGDLS and YYNGEE. The CDR3 length is 13 residues. The CDR3 loop reads CASSVGFGQPQHF. The CDR3 DNA reads TGTGCCAGCAGCGTAGGATTCGGTCAGCCCCAGCATTTT.

V and J are TRBV5-1 and TRBJ2-5; 9 positions match TRBD1. The germline CDR1 and CDR2 sequences are SGHRS and YFSETQ. The CDR3 totals 14 residues. V shed 4 bases, J shed 3 bases, and the junction held 4 bases outside the gene matches. Written as DNA, the CDR3 is TGCGCCAGCAGCATGGGACAGGGTGAAGAGACCCAGTACTTC. This translates into CASSMGQGEETQYF.

This sequence joins TRBV11-2 and TRBJ2-3; 9 bases agree with TRBD2. Per the germline V gene, CDR1 is SGHAT and CDR2 is FQNNGV. The CDR3 is made up of 15 amino acids. J gave up 3 bases and V 5 bases, and 6 bases lay outside the gene matches. CDR3 bases: TGTGCCAGCAGCCTAGGACTAGCGAGTACAGATACGCAGTATTTT. Its protein product is CASSLGLASTDTQYF. The full variable domain, its missing parts supplied by reference TRBV11-2 and TRBJ2-3, is EAGVAQSPRYKIIEKRQSVAFWCNPISGHATLYWYQQILGQGPKLLIQFQNNGVVDDSQLPKDRFSAERLKGVDSTLKIQPAKLEDSAVYLCASSLGLASTDTQYFGPGTRLTVL.

The chain has TRBV18 and TRBJ1-5; 8 nucleotides agree with TRBD1. V lost 6 bases and J lost 2; bases outside the gene matches: 3. Germline V CDR1 and CDR2: KGHSH, LQKENI. CDR3 size: 14 residues. Here the CDR3 reads CASSETGGNQPQHF. DNA of the CDR3: TGTGCCAGCTCGGAGACAGGGGGCAATCAGCCCCAGCATTTT. The full variable domain, rest sourced from reference TRBV18 and TRBJ1-5, is NAGVMQNPRHLVRRRGQEARLRCSPMKGHSHVYWYRQLPEEGLKFMVYLQKENIIDESGMPKERFSAEFPKEGPSILRIQQVVRGDSAAYFCASSETGGNQPQHFGDGTRLSIL.

This clone was detected once. The gene calls are TRBV13 and TRBJ1-4; 7 bases are shared with TRBD1. Germline loops: CDR1 PRHDT, CDR2 FYEKMQ (reference sequence). This CDR3 has 16 residues. Trimming removed 5 bases from V and 8 bases from J; junction bases left unmatched: 14. CDR3 in DNA: TGTGCCAGCAGCCAGTTGATGGGACAGCAGACAGAAAAACTGTTTTTT. Translating gives CASSQLMGQQTEKLFF. Full variable domain (missing parts from reference TRBV13 and TRBJ1-4): AAGVIQSPRHLIKEKRETATLKCYPIPRHDTVYWYQQGPGQDPQFLISFYEKMQSDKGSIPDRFSAQQFSDYHSELNMSSLELGDSALYFCASSQLMGQQTEKLFFGSGTQLSVL.

The V call is TRBV19, the J call TRBJ1-6; maybe TRBD1 (5 bases). The germline V and J ends were trimmed by 4 bases and 8 bases, with 15 bases remaining between them. This CDR3 comprises 15 residues. The germline V gene encodes CDR1 LNHDA and CDR2 SQIVND (reference sequence). CDR3 nucleotides: TGTGCCAGTAGTAGATGGGGGACTGCGGATTCACCCCTCCACTTT. Protein: CASSRWGTADSPLHF. Supplemented by reference TRBV19 and TRBJ1-6, the full variable domain reads DGGITQSPKYLFRKEGQNVTLSCEQNLNHDAMYWYRQDPGQGLRLIYYSQIVNDFQKGDIAEGYSVSREKKESFPLTVTSAQKNPTAFYLCASSRWGTADSPLHFGNGTRLTVT.

This rearrangement joins TRBV18 to TRBJ1-2; TRBD1 aligns across 9 bases. The CDR3 is 15 amino acids. The V gene end was trimmed by 3 bases and the J gene end by 4 bases; junction bases not matched to a gene: 6. The V gene's germline CDR1 is KGHSH and CDR2 LQKENI. This CDR3 reads CASSPWTGESYGYTF. The CDR3 coding sequence is TGTGCCAGCTCACCCTGGACAGGGGAATCCTATGGCTACACCTTC.

The J gene is TRBJ2-7, the V gene TRBV4-3; D is ambiguous. Trimming removed 2 bases at V and 4 bases at J, with 15 bases between. Germline values: CDR1 LGHNA, CDR2 YSLEER. This CDR3 is 15 amino acids long. The CDR3 DNA reads TGCGCCAGCAGCCAATTCGTCAGTTCGATGTACGAGCAGTACTTC. As protein: CASSQFVSSMYEQYF.

The J gene is TRBJ2-7, the V gene TRBV7-9; no clear D gene. V was cut by 5 bases and J by 2 bases, with 13 bases left in between. The CDR3 extends over 14 amino acids. CDR1 is SEHNR and CDR2 is FQNEAQ in the germline V gene (reference sequence). This chain's CDR3 is CASSGDIPPYEQYF. The CDR3 region has the DNA TGTGCCAGCAGCGGTGACATTCCCCCCTACGAGCAGTACTTC.